Below, 30 T cell receptor beta chains from the same sample are listed, as sequenced in a study. Via MiXCR, TCRdb re-called the 5' RACE reads, giving one row per CDR3 protein. This table holds approximately 7,000 distinct CDR3 sequences, 50% found once. Sample: naive CD4+ T cells sorted from a lymph node. The sample's subset: naive CD4+ T cells, CD4+CD45RA+CD25-. Receptors were obtained from a female donor with breast cancer.

The chain combines TRBV12-3 or TRBV12-4 with TRBJ1-5; 10 bases match TRBD1. This CDR3 has 15 residues. V lost 5 bases to trimming and J lost 5 bases; unmatched junction nucleotides: 6. CDR3 region: CASSQGTGVDQPQHF. The DNA for the CDR3 is TGTGCCAGCAGTCAAGGGACAGGGGTAGATCAGCCCCAGCATTTT.

This clonotype came up a few times. The chain uses TRBV5-1 and TRBJ2-5; D gene ambiguous. The CDR3 runs 14 residues. The V end lost 1 base, the J end lost 1 base, and 8 bases lay between the germline ends. CDR1 and CDR2 (germline): SGHRS, YFSETQ. CDR3 nucleotides: TGCGCCAGCAGCTTGTATAACAGCCAAGAGACCCAGTACTTC. Its protein product is CASSLYNSQETQYF.

The V and J genes are TRBV6-1 and TRBJ1-1; tentative D call: TRBD1 (5 bases). CDR1 is MNHNS, CDR2 SASEGT, per germline. V was pared by 2 bases and J by 9 bases, with 19 bases between. CDR3 length: 15 residues. The CDR3 DNA sequence: TGTGCCAGCAGTGAAACGAATCAGGGCGTGGTAAAAGCTTTCTTT. Residues: CASSETNQGVVKAFF.

The chain recombines TRBV15 with TRBJ2-5, with TRBD2 as a possible D gene (6 bases). Germline CDR1 LNHNV, CDR2 YYDKDF (reference sequence). The CDR3 is 15 residues long. Trimming pared 1 base from V and 1 base from J, leaving 10 bases between. CDR3 amino acids: CATSRARGLQETQYF. CDR3 nucleotides: TGTGCCACCAGCAGAGCCCGGGGACTCCAAGAGACCCAGTACTTC.

This clonotype was observed a few times. The chain employs TRBV20-1 and TRBJ1-2; a possible D gene is TRBD1 (6 bases). Per the germline V gene, CDR1 is DFQATT and CDR2 is SNEGSKA (reference sequence). Trimming stripped 4 bases from V and 2 bases from J, with 14 bases between. The CDR3 has 14 residues. CDR3 protein: CSATGTLANYGYTF. CDR3 sequence (DNA): TGCAGTGCTACCGGGACACTGGCCAACTATGGCTACACCTTC.

V gene TRBV12-3 or TRBV12-4 combines with J gene TRBJ1-3; D gene unclear. The V end lost 2 bases, the J end lost 7 bases, and 21 bases lay between the germline ends. There are 17 residues in the CDR3. The CDR3 region has the DNA TGTGCCAGCAGTTTATCGGGTGACCCCAGCTATATCAACACCATATATTTT. Protein product: CASSLSGDPSYINTIYF.

A few counts support this clonotype. V is TRBV4-2 and J is TRBJ2-5, with unresolved D. Germline V CDR1 and CDR2: LGHNA, YNFKEQ. The V and J ends lost 0 bases and 3 bases respectively, with 8 bases between them. The CDR3 consists of 14 residues. CDR3 coding DNA: TGTGCCAGCAGCCAAGATGTTAGCAAAGAGACCCAGTACTTC. As protein: CASSQDVSKETQYF.

The genes are TRBV15 and TRBJ1-6, with no clear D. Per germline, CDR1 LNHNV and CDR2 YYDKDF (reference sequence). Trimming shortened V by 1 base and J by 2 bases, and 9 bases separated the two germline ends. This CDR3 is 16 amino acids long. CDR3 DNA sequence: TGTGCCACCAGCAGAGGCACTTCCACCTATAATTCACCCCTCCACTTT. Its translation is CATSRGTSTYNSPLHF.

A single count supports this clonotype. V is TRBV20-1 and J is TRBJ2-2; weak D call: TRBD2 (6 bases). CDR1 and CDR2 (germline): DFQATT, SNEGSKA (reference sequence). There are 14 residues in the CDR3. Deletions cut 6 bases from V and 3 bases from J, with 14 bases between. The CDR3 bases are TGCAGTGCGGAGGGCTCAGGGTACACCGGGGAGCTGTTTTTT. It encodes CSAEGSGYTGELFF.

The chain is built from TRBV19 and TRBJ2-6; TRBD1 matches at 8 bases. This CDR3 is built from 16 residues. After removal of 7 bases from V and 0 bases from J, the junction contained 5 bases not matched to a gene. Germline CDR1 is LNHDA and CDR2 is SQIVND (reference sequence). The CDR3 DNA sequence: TGTGCCAGTAAGACAGGGGCGGCCTCTGGGGCCAACGTCCTGACTTTC. Residues: CASKTGAASGANVLTF.

Concerning this clonotype: Its ends do not fully match the called genes, so a read error is possible. V usage is TRBV4-2 and J usage is TRBJ1-5; 7 positions agree with TRBD1. Germline V lookup: CDR1 LGHNA, CDR2 YNFKEQ. The CDR3 loop spans 14 amino acids. CDR3 coding DNA: TGTGCCAGCGGCCAAGGGCAGGGGGGCCAGCCCCAGCATTTT. This codes for CASGQGQGGQPQHF.

The chain uses TRBV12-3 or TRBV12-4 and TRBJ1-5, with D uncertain. The CDR3 extends over 13 amino acids. V gave up 3 bases and J gave up 5 bases, with 8 bases separating them. CDR3 protein: CASSFNDDQPQHF. CDR3 DNA: TGTGCCAGCAGTTTTAACGATGATCAGCCCCAGCATTTT.

The genes are TRBV5-1 and TRBJ2-1; D remains ambiguous. V was pared by 5 bases and J by 8 bases, with 20 bases between. This CDR3 spans 15 amino acids. CDR1 SGHRS and CDR2 YFSETQ come from the germline V gene. In nucleotides, the CDR3 is TGCGCCAGCAGTCCGGTCGGGTTAAGTGGGGATGAGCAGTTCTTC. This gives the protein CASSPVGLSGDEQFF.

The chain joins TRBV6-4 to TRBJ1-5; no clear D. The CDR3 loop spans 21 amino acids. The germline V and J ends were trimmed by 2 bases and 0 bases, with 26 bases remaining between them. From germline, CDR1 is MRHNA and CDR2 SNTAGT. The CDR3 region has the DNA TGTGCCAGCAGTGACCCGCCCGCCTCGGGTCATGAAGACTATAGCAATCAGCCCCAGCATTTT. This gives the protein CASSDPPASGHEDYSNQPQHF.

In its sample, this clonotype was seen once. This chain joins TRBV7-2 and TRBJ2-1, with 9 bases fitting TRBD2. V shed 5 bases and J 5 bases; nucleotides not matched to a gene: 7. Germline CDR1 reads SGHTA; CDR2 reads FQGNSA. This CDR3 is 15 amino acids long. The DNA for the CDR3 is TGTGCCAGCAGCCCAATAGCGGGGGCGCACAATGAGCAGTTCTTC. Protein: CASSPIAGAHNEQFF. The entire variable domain, with the rest obtained from reference TRBV7-2 and TRBJ2-1, is as follows: GAGVSQSPSNKVTEKGKDVELRCDPISGHTALYWYRQSLGQGLEFLIYFQGNSAPDKSGLPSDRFSAERTGGSVSTLTIQRTQQEDSAVYLCASSPIAGAHNEQFFGPGTRLTVL.

This clonotype was counted between two and nine times. The genes are TRBV5-6 and TRBJ2-1, with TRBD1 matching 8 bases. The CDR3 covers 14 residues. CDR1 and CDR2 from the germline V gene are SGHDT and YYEEEE. J gave up 4 bases and V 4 bases, and 4 bases lay outside the gene matches. Here the CDR3 DNA reads TGTGCCAGCAGCCCCGGGACAGGATACAATGAGCAGTTCTTC. Its translation: CASSPGTGYNEQFF. Full variable domain (missing parts from reference TRBV5-6 and TRBJ2-1): DAGVTQSPTHLIKTRGQQVTLRCSPKSGHDTVSWYQQALGQGPQFIFQYYEEEERQRGNFPDRFSGHQFPNYSSELNVNALLLGDSALYLCASSPGTGYNEQFFGPGTRLTVL.

This sequence joins TRBV20-1 and TRBJ1-3; D ambiguous. Per germline, CDR1 DFQATT and CDR2 SNEGSKA (reference sequence). The ends were cut back, 3 bases at V and 0 bases at J, with 6 bases in the middle. The CDR3 consists of 13 residues. Here the CDR3 DNA reads TGCAGTGCTAGCGTTAGCTCTGGAAACACCATATATTTT. Translation gives CSASVSSGNTIYF.

The J gene is TRBJ2-7, the V gene TRBV2, with 7 positions matching TRBD1. This CDR3 contains 14 residues. Germline trimming cut 6 bases from V and 3 bases from J; bases unmatched to any gene: 8. Germline values: CDR1 SNHLY, CDR2 FYNNEI. DNA of the CDR3: TGTGCCAGCAGGGATCACAGGGGTTACTACGAGCAGTACTTC. It yields the protein CASRDHRGYYEQYF.

This sequence joins TRBV6-1 and TRBJ1-1; D is ambiguous. The germline CDR1 and CDR2 sequences are MNHNS and SASEGT. Trimming pared 3 bases from V and 1 base from J, leaving 9 bases between. This CDR3 spans 14 amino acids. The CDR3 DNA reads as TGTGCCAGCAGTGAGGGGTCCACGAACACTGAAGCTTTCTTT. Translated, it gives CASSEGSTNTEAFF.

V and J are TRBV7-6 and TRBJ2-1; TRBD2 agrees at 7 bases. The CDR3 has 16 residues. V trimming: 9 bases; J trimming: 6 bases; junction bases outside the gene matches: 17. Per the germline V gene, CDR1 is SGHVS and CDR2 is FNYEAQ. The CDR3 protein is CASSEPREAGFNEQFF. The CDR3, as DNA: TGTGCCAGTAGCGAACCCCGGGAGGCCGGGTTCAATGAGCAGTTCTTC.

The chain combines TRBV5-1 with TRBJ2-4, with a tentative D call TRBD1 (6 bases). V shed 4 bases and J shed 5 bases, with 13 bases lying between them. There are 14 residues in the CDR3. Germline V gives CDR1 SGHRS, CDR2 YFSETQ. This CDR3 is CASSPGDTENIQYF. The CDR3 coding sequence is TGCGCCAGCAGCCCCGGGGACACGGAAAACATTCAGTACTTC.

The chain employs TRBV7-2 and TRBJ1-1; tentatively, D is TRBD1 (6 bases). There are 14 residues in the CDR3. The V end lost 11 bases, the J end lost 3 bases, and 19 bases lay between the germline ends. Germline CDR1 SGHTA, CDR2 FQGNSA. The CDR3 spells CAPDPDRLDTEAFF. CDR3 nucleotides: TGTGCCCCAGACCCCGACAGGTTGGACACTGAAGCTTTCTTT.

There are a few counts of this clonotype. The chain has TRBV5-1 and TRBJ2-1; TRBD1 or TRBD2 may be the D gene (5 bases each). Germline loops: CDR1 SGHRS, CDR2 YFSETQ. Trimming took off 5 bases at V and 6 bases at J, with 21 bases between the two ends. The CDR3 runs to 16 residues. CDR3 sequence reads: CASSYEVGRSFNEQFF. The DNA of the CDR3 is TGCGCCAGCAGTTATGAGGTGGGACGGAGTTTCAATGAGCAGTTCTTC.

This rearrangement joins TRBV9 to TRBJ2-2; 7 bases agree with TRBD1. Germline CDR1 SGDLS, CDR2 YYNGEE. The CDR3 spans 15 residues. V lost 4 bases, J lost 6 bases, and 9 bases stayed unmatched. The CDR3 sequence: CASSLTGRGPGELFF. The CDR3 region has the DNA TGTGCCAGCAGCTTGACAGGGCGCGGGCCCGGGGAGCTGTTTTTT.

This chain links TRBV11-2 with TRBJ2-5; the D gene is possibly TRBD2 (5 bases). CDR1 SGHAT and CDR2 FQNNGV come from the germline V gene. The ends were cut back, 5 bases at V and 5 bases at J, with 12 bases in the middle. The CDR3 is 13 residues long. CDR3 sequence (DNA): TGTGCCAGCAGCCCCCCCGGGGTGGAGACCCAGTACTTC. It translates to CASSPPGVETQYF.

V usage is TRBV5-6 and J usage is TRBJ1-6; TRBD1 might be the D (6 bases). The CDR3 runs to 15 residues. V gave up 1 base and J gave up 9 bases, with 14 bases separating them. Germline CDR1 SGHDT, CDR2 YYEEEE. CDR3 nucleotides: TGTGCCAGCAGCTTGTTTTCAGGGGTTGGTTCACCCCTCCACTTT. Protein: CASSLFSGVGSPLHF.

The chain has TRBV12-3 or TRBV12-4 and TRBJ1-1; D ambiguous. V was clipped by 0 bases and J by 4 bases, with 12 bases between them. The CDR3 length is 15 residues. The chain's CDR3 is CASSLALLGSTEAFF. CDR3 in DNA: TGTGCCAGCAGTTTAGCGCTGCTGGGTTCCACTGAAGCTTTCTTT.

Comments on this clonotype: At one end, the junction sequence differs from germline, possibly due to a read error. The rearrangement links TRBV4-2 to TRBJ2-7; D is ambiguous. From germline, CDR1 is LGHNA and CDR2 YNFKEQ. The CDR3 spans 14 residues. The CDR3, as DNA: TGTGCCAGCAGCCAAGCTGACACCTCCTACGAGCAGCACTTC. Translation gives CASSQADTSYEQHF.

V usage is TRBV5-1 and J usage is TRBJ2-2; unclear D gene. This CDR3 is 15 amino acids long. The V gene's germline CDR1 is SGHRS and CDR2 YFSETQ. Deletions cut 7 bases from V and 1 base from J, with 14 bases between. CDR3 protein: CASSPSTLNTGELFF. CDR3 DNA sequence: TGCGCCAGCTCGCCGTCCACCCTGAACACCGGGGAGCTGTTTTTT.

The V and J genes are TRBV14 and TRBJ2-1, with D possibly matching TRBD2 (5 bases). The CDR3 length is 18 residues. Trimming stripped 4 bases from V and 8 bases from J, with 27 bases between. CDR1 and CDR2 (germline): SGHDN, FVKESK. The CDR3, as DNA: TGTGCCAGCAGCCCGTTCATGCTGACGGGATCCGACGGGTATGAGCAGTTCTTC. This gives the protein CASSPFMLTGSDGYEQFF.